These 2 T cell receptor beta chains originate from one sample sequenced in a study of prognosis after radiotherapy for stage I lung cancer. The TCR beta CDR3 region was amplified from genomic DNA, with two rounds of multiplex PCR being used for the amplification. Each TRBV and TRBJ gene had its own primer in the first PCR round. TCRdb re-derived calls from the multiplex PCR reads in MiXCR, one entry per CDR3 protein. This sample has about 30,000 distinct CDR3 sequences; around a third occur once, and the top ten carry 9% to 14%. Sequenced here: PBMCs, sampled before or after stereotactic body radiation therapy (not recorded which). The receptors originated from a donor over 45 with non-small cell lung cancer.

This clonotype was seen repeatedly, ten times or more. CDR3 sequence (DNA): TGTGCCAGCAGTCTGGACAGGAGCAATCAGCCCCAGCATTTT. Encoded protein: CASSLDRSNQPQHF. This chain uses TRBV12-3 or TRBV12-4 with TRBJ1-5; 7 positions agree with TRBD1. The J segment lost 1 base and the V segment lost 5 bases, leaving 2 bases of the junction unmatched. The CDR3 length is 14 residues.

At least ten counts were recorded for this clonotype. V is TRBV18 and J is TRBJ2-7; 7 nucleotides align to TRBD1. Germline assignment: CDR1 KGHSH and CDR2 LQKENI. The CDR3 extends over 15 amino acids. The ends lost 2 bases at V and 0 bases at J; junction bases unmatched: 4. The CDR3 loop reads CASSPGQGDSYEQYF. In nucleotides, the CDR3 is TGTGCCAGCTCACCAGGGCAGGGGGACTCCTACGAGCAGTACTTC.